This TCR beta chain emerged from a study of cytomegalovirus exposure and HLA in healthy donors. Study-level results: About 87% or about 30% of the time was how often most TCR beta V segments were productive, according to an earlier analysis. Upon later analysis, HLA-associated TCR beta chains proved more clonally expanded than other, equally common chains.

This CDR3 is built from 17 residues. The germline V gene has CDR1 KGHSH and CDR2 LQKENI. The J segment lost 0 bases and the V segment lost 3 bases, leaving 7 bases of the junction unmatched. Of note for this clone: Its antigen is not known.

The PCR employed 60 Vbeta primers together with 13 Jbeta primers. Sequencing used immunoSEQ multiplex PCR; TCRdb keeps in-frame clones, though not all of them. This table has approximately 120,000 clones, more than 70% appearing once. The sequence was obtained from a woman in her thirties in good health and CMV-seropositive. Sample: PBMCs. This chain joins TRBV18 and TRBJ2-3; 9 bases fit TRBD2. The CDR3 nucleotides are TGTGCCAGCTCACCCCTAGCGGGGAGTACTAGCACAGATACGCAGTATTTT. Translation gives CASSPLAGSTSTDTQYF.